The rows below give T cell receptor beta chains drawn from one sample of a study of blood T cell repertoires in COVID-19. Assay: immunoSEQ multiplex PCR; the TCRdb copy retains only in-frame clones and omits some. The sample consists of approximately 280,000 clones, roughly 80% of them appearing once. Sequenced sample: PBMCs or T cells enriched from blood (not recorded which). These receptors were obtained from a man aged 40-49 years who had been exposed to COVID-19. Both conserved end residues are part of each CDR3. The order of the fields is V gene, clone size, J gene, D gene, CDR3 protein, CDR3 DNA. The D gene is left open where the match is weak. A clone size is listed for some rows: how often the clone was seen (once, few, many), or a class if it is expanded.

V gene: TRBV4-2
clone size: -
J gene: TRBJ2-1
D gene: TRBD2
CDR3 protein: CASSQEASGRVYNEQFF
CDR3 DNA: TGTGCCAGCAGCCAAGAGGCTAGCGGGCGAGTCTACAATGAGCAGTTCTTC

V gene: TRBV4-1
clone size: -
J gene: TRBJ1-6
D gene: TRBD1
CDR3 protein: CASRRTGDNSPLHF
CDR3 DNA: TGCGCCAGTAGGCGGACAGGGGATAATTCACCCCTCCACTTT

V gene: TRBV5-1
clone size: -
J gene: TRBJ2-7
D gene: -
CDR3 protein: CASQRGRALDEQYF
CDR3 DNA: TGCGCCAGCCAAAGGGGAAGAGCCTTAGACGAGCAGTACTTC

V gene: TRBV29-1
clone size: -
J gene: TRBJ2-6
D gene: TRBD1
CDR3 protein: CSVGQGLGANVLTF
CDR3 DNA: TGCAGCGTCGGACAGGGGCTGGGGGCCAACGTCCTGACTTTC

V gene: TRBV5-1
clone size: -
J gene: TRBJ2-7
D gene: -
CDR3 protein: CASSNNGRGEQYF
CDR3 DNA: TGCGCCAGCAGCAACAACGGACGGGGCGAGCAGTACTTC

V gene: TRBV11-2
clone size: -
J gene: TRBJ1-1
D gene: TRBD1
CDR3 protein: CASSFEGGRNTEAFF
CDR3 DNA: TGTGCCAGCAGCTTTGAAGGGGGCAGGAACACTGAAGCTTTCTTT

V gene: TRBV19
clone size: -
J gene: TRBJ2-7
D gene: -
CDR3 protein: CASRRGQTYEQYF
CDR3 DNA: TGTGCCAGTAGACGAGGACAGACCTACGAGCAGTACTTC

V gene: TRBV11-2
clone size: -
J gene: TRBJ1-4
D gene: -
CDR3 protein: CASSLGTVINEKLFF
CDR3 DNA: TGTGCCAGCAGCTTAGGGACAGTGATAAATGAAAAACTGTTTTTT

V gene: TRBV5-1
clone size: -
J gene: TRBJ1-1
D gene: -
CDR3 protein: CASSSQQVNTEAFF
CDR3 DNA: TGCGCCAGCAGCTCACAACAGGTGAACACTGAAGCTTTCTTT

V gene: TRBV30
clone size: -
J gene: TRBJ2-7
D gene: TRBD1
CDR3 protein: CAWSAGTVTYEQYF
CDR3 DNA: TGTGCCTGGAGTGCCGGGACAGTGACCTACGAGCAGTACTTC

V gene: TRBV14
clone size: -
J gene: TRBJ2-1
D gene: TRBD2
CDR3 protein: CASSQASGRSYYNEQFF
CDR3 DNA: TGTGCCAGCAGCCAAGCTAGCGGGAGATCATACTACAATGAGCAGTTCTTC

V gene: TRBV6-5
clone size: -
J gene: TRBJ1-3
D gene: -
CDR3 protein: CAGSSISGNTIYF
CDR3 DNA: TGTGCCGGGAGCTCAATCTCTGGAAACACCATATATTTT

V gene: TRBV5-1
clone size: -
J gene: TRBJ1-1
D gene: -
CDR3 protein: CASSQQNTEAFF
CDR3 DNA: TGCGCCAGCAGCCAACAGAACACTGAAGCTTTCTTT

V gene: TRBV30
clone size: -
J gene: TRBJ2-3
D gene: -
CDR3 protein: CAWTLSLDTQYF
CDR3 DNA: TGTGCCTGGACCCTCTCTCTTGATACGCAGTATTTT

V gene: TRBV18
clone size: few
J gene: TRBJ1-2
D gene: TRBD1
CDR3 protein: CANPQGIHGYTF
CDR3 DNA: TGTGCCAATCCACAGGGGATCCATGGCTACACCTTC

V gene: TRBV4-1
clone size: -
J gene: TRBJ2-2
D gene: -
CDR3 protein: CASSPMNVSGGELFF
CDR3 DNA: TGCGCCAGCAGCCCGATGAATGTTAGCGGCGGGGAGCTGTTTTTT

V gene: TRBV18
clone size: -
J gene: TRBJ1-4
D gene: TRBD1
CDR3 protein: CASSQITGTGLTNEKLFF
CDR3 DNA: TGTGCCAGCTCGCAAATAACCGGGACAGGGTTGACTAATGAAAAACTGTTTTTT

V gene: TRBV7-8
clone size: -
J gene: TRBJ1-3
D gene: -
CDR3 protein: CASSPQGSGNTIYF
CDR3 DNA: TGTGCCAGCAGCCCACAGGGATCCGGAAACACCATATATTTT

V gene: TRBV2
clone size: -
J gene: TRBJ2-1
D gene: TRBD2
CDR3 protein: CASGTSGNKGRSYNEQFF
CDR3 DNA: TGTGCCAGCGGGACTAGCGGGAACAAGGGACGCTCCTACAATGAGCAGTTCTTC

V gene: TRBV10-1
clone size: once
J gene: TRBJ1-2
D gene: -
CDR3 protein: CASSESATQGLSGYTF
CDR3 DNA: TGCGCCAGCAGTGAGTCGGCTACTCAGGGGTTGAGCGGCTACACCTTC

V gene: TRBV15
clone size: -
J gene: TRBJ2-7
D gene: TRBD2
CDR3 protein: CATSRDRTSGGPYEQYF
CDR3 DNA: TGTGCCACCAGCAGAGACCGGACTAGCGGGGGACCCTACGAGCAGTACTTC

V gene: TRBV5-1
clone size: few
J gene: TRBJ2-7
D gene: TRBD2
CDR3 protein: CASSSHPGTTSGEQYF
CDR3 DNA: TGCGCCAGCAGCTCCCACCCCGGGACTACCTCAGGGGAGCAGTACTTC

V gene: TRBV12-3/TRBV12-4
clone size: -
J gene: TRBJ2-7
D gene: -
CDR3 protein: CASSWGVRSEQYF
CDR3 DNA: TGTGCCAGCAGTTGGGGGGTAAGAAGCGAGCAGTACTTC

V gene: TRBV9
clone size: once
J gene: TRBJ1-3
D gene: -
CDR3 protein: CASSAREVAGMAGNTIYF
CDR3 DNA: TGTGCCAGCAGCGCCCGGGAGGTTGCAGGGATGGCTGGAAACACCATATATTTT

V gene: TRBV11-2
clone size: -
J gene: TRBJ2-1
D gene: TRBD2
CDR3 protein: CASSLSGSSEQFF
CDR3 DNA: TGTGCCAGCAGCCTTAGCGGGAGCAGTGAGCAGTTCTTC

V gene: TRBV5-1
clone size: -
J gene: TRBJ2-7
D gene: -
CDR3 protein: CASSLGGFTEQYF
CDR3 DNA: TGCGCCAGCAGCTTGGGTGGCTTCACCGAGCAGTACTTC

V gene: TRBV19
clone size: -
J gene: TRBJ2-2
D gene: -
CDR3 protein: CASRAGWGGGQNVGNTGELFF
CDR3 DNA: TGTGCCAGTAGGGCGGGTTGGGGTGGAGGGCAAAATGTCGGGAACACCGGGGAGCTGTTTTTT

V gene: TRBV9
clone size: -
J gene: TRBJ1-2
D gene: -
CDR3 protein: CASSRAGDNGYTF
CDR3 DNA: TGTGCCAGCAGCCGCGCAGGGGATAATGGCTACACCTTC

V gene: TRBV7-9
clone size: -
J gene: TRBJ2-5
D gene: -
CDR3 protein: CASSFSETQYF
CDR3 DNA: TGTGCCAGCAGCTTTAGTGAGACCCAGTACTTC

V gene: TRBV24-1
clone size: -
J gene: TRBJ2-3
D gene: TRBD2
CDR3 protein: CATSEPPGLAGGRADTQYF
CDR3 DNA: TGTGCCACCAGTGAACCACCGGGACTAGCGGGGGGTAGAGCAGATACGCAGTATTTT

V gene: TRBV18
clone size: few
J gene: TRBJ2-2
D gene: -
CDR3 protein: CASAEHIGSVGELFF
CDR3 DNA: TGTGCCAGCGCCGAACACATCGGGTCGGTCGGGGAGCTGTTTTTT

V gene: TRBV4-2
clone size: -
J gene: TRBJ1-1
D gene: TRBD1
CDR3 protein: CASSQADRGNTEAFF
CDR3 DNA: TGTGCCAGCAGCCAAGCCGACAGGGGGAACACTGAAGCTTTCTTT

V gene: TRBV21-1
clone size: -
J gene: TRBJ2-7
D gene: -
CDR3 protein: CASSKTPRAGVPEQYF
CDR3 DNA: TGTGCCAGCAGCAAAACCCCTCGAGCGGGAGTCCCCGAGCAGTACTTC

V gene: TRBV7-2
clone size: -
J gene: TRBJ2-7
D gene: -
CDR3 protein: CASSYTGGAYEQYF
CDR3 DNA: TGTGCCAGCAGCTACACAGGGGGGGCCTACGAGCAGTACTTC